Sequencing of this T cell receptor beta chain was carried out in a study of early T cells in non-severe SARS-CoV-2 infection. Unique molecular identifiers were added to individual cDNA molecules. TCRdb independently ran MiXCR on the 5' RACE reads; one entry per CDR3 protein. The repertoire has tens of thousands of distinct CDR3 sequences, about 12% of them found once; the top ten carry about 4%. General study findings and limits: Database matching using VDJdb favored anti-spike CD8 responses, with private and CD4 specificities left missing.

Germline-derived CDR1 and CDR2 are MNHNS and SASEGT. The V and J ends lost 4 bases and 0 bases, in that order; junction bases with no gene match: 3. CDR3 length equals 15 residues. Regarding this clonotype: The antigen is undetermined.

The gene calls are TRBV6-1 and TRBJ2-1; 7 bases agree with TRBD1. Sequencing input: whole blood. This clonotype was obtained from an adult who was a healthcare worker with PCR-confirmed SARS-CoV-2 infection or an uninfected control (not recorded which). CDR3 protein: CASSVWDSSYNEQFF. The CDR3, as DNA: TGTGCCAGCAGTGTGTGGGACAGCTCCTACAATGAGCAGTTCTTC.